This T cell receptor (beta chain) appears in the sequencing data of a study of human T cells and chemical hapten exposure (dated by TCRdb to the early 2020s). Study-level background: Libraries were combined into a pool for sequencing, and differences in TCR yield between samples came mainly from small differences in library volumes within the pool. For every blood RNA sample, sequencing covered both the TCR alpha and TCR beta chains. This study followed changes in the peripheral blood TCR repertoire in vivo during primary and secondary sensitization of alopecia patients to the hapten diphenylcyclopropenone (DPC).

Notes on this clonotype: What antigen it recognizes has not been identified. Base quality data are lacking; no much larger clone is found one base away.

Libraries were constructed by RACE. Reads for this sample came from a NextSeq 500. During library preparation, unique molecular identifiers were attached to individual cDNA molecules so that TCRs could be counted quantitatively and reproducibly. Turning to the authors' computational methods: A median of around 100,000 TCRs per sample was observed, with a range of about 20,000 to 690,600. V, J and CDR3 annotation of the TCR reads was performed with the Decombinator software suite. For the PS versus PT1 abundance plots, all samples were subsampled to the same number of TCRs (28,000). Expanded TCRs were defined as absent before sensitization and observed at least eight times at the 2-week time point. The raw public reads went through TCRdb reprocessing: fastp at Q25, MiXCR clone calling, in-frame beta chains kept. Each entry is one CDR3 protein sequence, shown with its most common DNA and genes. The V and J calls, along with clone size, are taken from TCRdb and not from the paper's own processing. The sample data list some 90,000 distinct CDR3 sequences, and about 8.6% of these were observed just once. Jointly, the top ten make up 2.9% of the sample.

Interpreted using the paper, the time point label stands for: healthy volunteer bleed at 2 weeks. Total RNA was isolated from unfractionated whole blood collected in Tempus Blood RNA tubes. Five healthy volunteers served as TCR sequencing controls and were bled at day 0, 2 weeks and 6 weeks. Beyond this particular receptor, the publication reports: Repeated subsampling changed both the strength of the expansion versus patch-test correlation and the threshold at which that correlation became significant. DPC sensitization did not change the number of TCRs with a frequency above 1 in 1000, and there was no evidence of changes in global repertoire structure.

Measured from the cysteine to the phenylalanine, the CDR3 is 15 residues long. Just CDR3 DNA is preserved here, 45 bases in frame from base 1. In the germline V gene, CDR1 corresponds to KGHSH and CDR2 to LQKENI. V sheds 1 base and J sheds 6 bases, leaving 10 bases between their ends. The sequence was obtained from a female donor in good health. Some clones in this sample may be carry-over from other donors' samples. Recombination linked TRBV18 to TRBJ2-6; TRBD1 is perhaps the D gene, given 6 matching bases. What was sequenced was whole blood. The DNA sequence reads TGTGCCAGCTCACCACTTGCAGGGGCGGCCAACGTCCTGACTTTC. This translates into CASSPLAGAANVLTF.